One sample yielded the 16 T cell receptor beta chains listed below, sequenced in a study of post-analysis software for immune sequencing data (dated by TCRdb to about 2015). Results and caveats for the whole study, not just this receptor: About 5 TRBV segments, including TRBV5-6, TRBV5-1 and TRBV20-1, were significantly more frequent in patients than controls.

The library was produced with PCR. The sequencer was an Illumina HiSeq 2500. To reduce PCR and sequencing biases, unique molecular identifiers were built into the TCR beta cDNA libraries. TCRdb took the public reads, trimmed them with fastp at Q25, ran MiXCR for clone calling and kept in-frame beta chains. Rows with a matching CDR3 protein are joined into one entry that keeps the most common DNA and genes. This sample has 550,000 to 700,000 distinct CDR3 sequences in its table, and 44% of those were observed once. The biggest ten clones account for 1.5% to 2% of the sample. Antigen specificity for these receptors is unknown. The sample consisted of blood. These receptors were taken from a girl aged 5 to 17 with multiple sclerosis.

The chain recombines TRBV7-9 with TRBJ1-2, with TRBD1 as a possible D gene (5 bases). V shed 5 bases and J shed 1 base, with 17 bases lying between them. Germline V gene data show CDR1 as SEHNR and CDR2 as FQNEAQ (reference sequence). The CDR3 spans 16 residues. The CDR3 DNA reads as TGTGCCAGCAGCCTATCCGACAGCCCCCTTAACTATGGCTACACCTTC. Translated: CASSLSDSPLNYGYTF.

This clonotype was observed a few times. The rearrangement joins TRBV10-3 to TRBJ2-1; possible D gene TRBD2, 6 bases. Germline values: CDR1 ENHRY, CDR2 SYGVKD. This CDR3 has 14 amino acids. The V end lost 6 bases, the J end lost 7 bases, and 16 bases lay between the germline ends. The CDR3 loop reads CAIREGTSENEQFF. CDR3 bases: TGTGCCATCAGGGAAGGGACTTCGGAAAATGAGCAGTTCTTC.

The table lists this clonotype with a few counts. The J gene is TRBJ1-2, the V gene TRBV30; perhaps TRBD1 as D (5 bases). This CDR3 is built from 13 residues. Trimming removed 2 bases from V and 7 bases from J, with 14 bases in between. Germline values: CDR1 GTSNPN, CDR2 SVGIG (reference sequence). The CDR3 nucleotides are TGTGCCTGGAGTCCGCAAGTCGGGGCTGGCTACACCTTC. This sequence encodes CAWSPQVGAGYTF.

V and J are TRBV6-6 and TRBJ2-3; 7 bases agree with TRBD1. The germline CDR1 and CDR2 sequences are MNHNY and SVGAGI (reference sequence). The CDR3 length is 14 residues. V gave up 4 bases and J gave up 5 bases; unmatched junction bases: 6. The DNA for the CDR3 is TGTGCCAGCAGTTCGGCCAGGGGGTTAGATACGCAGTATTTT. Protein: CASSSARGLDTQYF.

About this clonotype: A read error may produce the germline difference seen at one junction end. The V call is TRBV5-1, the J call TRBJ2-7, with no clear D. The CDR3 sequence is 16 residues long. CDR1 is SGHRS and CDR2 is YFSETQ in the germline V gene. The CDR3 DNA reads as TGCGCCAGCAGCTTGCGGTTTGGTGGCCAGACCTACGGGCAGTACTTC. Protein: CASSLRFGGQTYGQYF.

This clonotype was picked up a small number of times. A junction boundary mismatches the germline segment, possibly from a read error. The chain links TRBV5-6 to TRBJ1-2; D unclear. The CDR3 runs 15 residues. Germline V gives CDR1 SGHDT, CDR2 YYEEEE. The DNA for the CDR3 is TGTGCCAGAAGCTTGGCCTTGAAGAGGACCTATGGCTACACCTTC. It encodes CARSLALKRTYGYTF.

The gene calls are TRBV3-1 and TRBJ2-2; 11 positions agree with TRBD2. In germline, CDR1 is LGHDT, CDR2 YNNKEL (reference sequence). The CDR3 extends over 16 amino acids. J lost 5 bases, V lost 4 bases, and 6 bases had no gene match. As DNA, the CDR3 is TGTGCCAGCAGCCCCCGGCTAGCGGGAGGTACCGGGGAGCTGTTTTTT. Its translation is CASSPRLAGGTGELFF. The complete variable domain, with remaining parts taken from reference TRBV3-1 and TRBJ2-2, reads DTAVSQTPKYLVTQMGNDKSIKCEQNLGHDTMYWYKQDSKKFLKIMFSYNNKELIINETVPNRFSPKSPDKAHLNLHINSLELGDSAVYFCASSPRLAGGTGELFFGEGSRLTVL.

In DNA form, the CDR3 reads TGTGCCAGCAGTTCGGTAGTTTACAATGAGCAGTTCTTC. It is translated as CASSSVVYNEQFF. The gene calls are TRBV12-3 or TRBV12-4 and TRBJ2-1; D call uncertain. Deletions cut 4 bases from V and 4 bases from J, with 8 bases between. The CDR3 is 13 residues long.

The V call is TRBV12-3 or TRBV12-4, the J call TRBJ2-1, with TRBD1 matching over 8 bases. This CDR3 comprises 15 residues. Germline trimming cut 2 bases from V and 8 bases from J; bases unmatched to any gene: 8. CDR3 nucleotides: TGTGCCAGCAGTTTATGGACAGGGATCAGGTATGAGCAGTTCTTC. Amino acids: CASSLWTGIRYEQFF.

This chain links TRBV20-1 with TRBJ2-5, with 7 positions matching TRBD1. The CDR3 is made up of 13 amino acids. The J segment lost 2 bases and the V segment lost 5 bases, leaving 5 bases of the junction unmatched. Germline V gene sequence: CDR1 DFQATT, CDR2 SNEGSKA (reference sequence). The CDR3 here is CSAPGQLQETQYF. DNA for the CDR3: TGCAGTGCTCCGGGACAGCTTCAAGAGACCCAGTACTTC.

As DNA, the CDR3 is TGCAGCGTTGAAGATCAACGGGACAGGGGAGATGGTGGCTACACCTTC. Its translation: CSVEDQRDRGDGGYTF. The genes are TRBV29-1 and TRBJ1-2; 10 bases map to TRBD1. This CDR3 region has 16 residues. Germline V gene data show CDR1 as SQVTM and CDR2 as ANQGSEA. V lost 0 bases to trimming and J lost 7 bases; unmatched junction nucleotides: 11. Variable domain in full (rest from reference TRBV29-1 and TRBJ1-2): SAVISQKPSRDICQRGTSLTIQCQVDSQVTMMFWYRQQPGQSLTLIATANQGSEATYESGFVIDKFPISRPNLTFSTLTVSNMSPEDSSIYLCSVEDQRDRGDGGYTFGSGTRLTVV.

This clonotype has only a few counts. The chain links TRBV10-2 to TRBJ2-7, with 8 bases fitting TRBD2. Germline V gene lookup returns CDR1 WSHSY and CDR2 SAAADI. V lost 7 bases to trimming and J lost 3 bases; unmatched junction nucleotides: 8. CDR3 size: 14 residues. CDR3 in amino acids: CASNGAAGDYEQYF. Here the CDR3 DNA reads TGCGCCAGCAACGGGGCAGCGGGGGACTACGAGCAGTACTTC.

This clonotype was observed a single time. The chain is built from TRBV5-1 and TRBJ1-5; a possible D gene is TRBD1 (5 bases). The CDR3 is 15 amino acids. Per germline, CDR1 SGHRS and CDR2 YFSETQ. V was clipped by 4 bases and J by 7 bases, with 18 bases between them. The CDR3 spells CASSPGPAKDQPQHF. The CDR3, as DNA: TGCGCCAGCAGCCCGGGACCGGCGAAGGACCAGCCCCAGCATTTT.

This clonotype has a handful of counts. The genes are TRBV15 and TRBJ2-5; D possibly corresponds to TRBD2 (6 bases). CDR1 is LNHNV and CDR2 is YYDKDF in the germline V gene (reference sequence). There are 15 residues in the CDR3. V dropped 0 bases and J dropped 4 bases, with 12 bases sitting between them. CDR3: CATSRDAGSGETQYF. DNA for the CDR3: TGTGCCACCAGCAGAGATGCGGGGTCGGGAGAGACCCAGTACTTC. The full variable domain, rest sourced from reference TRBV15 and TRBJ2-5, is DAMVIQNPRYQVTQFGKPVTLSCSQTLNHNVMYWYQQKSSQAPKLLFHYYDKDFNNEADTPDNFQSRRPNTSFCFLDIRSPGLGDTAMYLCATSRDAGSGETQYFGPGTRLLVL.

This clonotype was recorded once. J is TRBJ2-1 and V is TRBV25-1, with TRBD2 identical over 8 bases. Germline values: CDR1 MGHDK, CDR2 SYGVNS. This CDR3 is built from 17 residues. The V gene end was trimmed by 2 bases and the J gene end by 8 bases; junction bases not matched to a gene: 14. The DNA for the CDR3 is TGTGCCAGCAGTGAACTCCGTGGCGGGGGGTCTAGGGATGAGCAGTTCTTC. Translating it yields CASSELRGGGSRDEQFF.

The V gene is TRBV4-2, the J gene TRBJ2-3; 9 positions agree with TRBD1. Germline lookup yields CDR1 LGHNA and CDR2 YNFKEQ. The CDR3 loop spans 14 amino acids. Unmatched junction bases numbered 2, after V lost 3 bases and J lost 4 bases. The CDR3 loop reads CASSQGQGSDTQYF. The CDR3 nucleotides are TGTGCCAGCAGCCAGGGACAGGGTTCAGATACGCAGTATTTT.